This T cell receptor (beta chain) was obtained from a study of T-cell memory formation after mild COVID-19. On the study more broadly: There were largely donor-specific TCR clusters.

This clonotype was recorded a few times. Each CDR3 protein gets one entry after TCRdb re-called the 5' RACE reads with MiXCR. Among almost 550,000 distinct CDR3 sequences listed, roughly 20% were seen once. V lost 0 bases and J lost 2, with 11 bases in between. Germline CDR1 reads SGHRS; CDR2 reads YFSETQ. This CDR3 region has 16 residues. The sample comprised PBMCs or a T cell subset sorted from them (not recorded which). The chain combines TRBV5-1 with TRBJ2-2; perhaps TRBD1 as D (5 bases). The sequence was collected from an adult woman who had mild COVID-19 (a few samples of this study predate the infection). Cell type and time point are not known. CDR3 loop: CASSLAWQGNTGELFF. As DNA, the CDR3 is TGCGCCAGCAGCTTGGCCTGGCAGGGTAACACCGGGGAGCTGTTTTTT.